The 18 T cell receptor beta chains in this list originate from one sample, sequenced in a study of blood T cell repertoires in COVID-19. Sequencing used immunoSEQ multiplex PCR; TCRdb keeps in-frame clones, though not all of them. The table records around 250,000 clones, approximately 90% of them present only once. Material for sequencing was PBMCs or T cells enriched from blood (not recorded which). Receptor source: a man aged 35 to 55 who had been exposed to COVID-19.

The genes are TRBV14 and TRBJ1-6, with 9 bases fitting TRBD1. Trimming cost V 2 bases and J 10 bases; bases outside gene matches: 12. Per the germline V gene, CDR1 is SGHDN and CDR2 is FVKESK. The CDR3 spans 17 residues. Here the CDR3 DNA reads TGTGCCAGCAGCCAAATACAGGGGGCGGGAGTTCGGTCACCCCTCCACTTT. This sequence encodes CASSQIQGAGVRSPLHF.

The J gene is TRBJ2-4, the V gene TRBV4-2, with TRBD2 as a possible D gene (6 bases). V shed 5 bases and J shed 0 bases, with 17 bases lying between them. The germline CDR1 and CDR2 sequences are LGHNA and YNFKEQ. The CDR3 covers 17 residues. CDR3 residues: CASSTPRGTLAKNIQYF. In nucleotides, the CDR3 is TGTGCCAGCAGCACACCGCGCGGGACGCTAGCCAAAAACATTCAGTACTTC.

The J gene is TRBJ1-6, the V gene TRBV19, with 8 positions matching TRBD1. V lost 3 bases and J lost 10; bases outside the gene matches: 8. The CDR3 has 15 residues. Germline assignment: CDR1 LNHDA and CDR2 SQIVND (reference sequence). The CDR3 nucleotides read TGTGCCAGTAGTATCCTCCGCAGGGGGCCCTCACCCCTCCACTTT. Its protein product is CASSILRRGPSPLHF.

The CDR3 nucleotides are TGCGCCAGCAGCCAAGAAGCAGGGTTCTTGAACACTGAAGCTTTCTTT. This codes for CASSQEAGFLNTEAFF. The rearrangement uses TRBV4-3 and TRBJ1-1, with D possibly matching TRBD1 (5 bases). This CDR3 spans 16 amino acids. Germline V gives CDR1 LGHNA, CDR2 YSLEER. V dropped 0 bases and J dropped 0 bases, with 11 bases sitting between them.

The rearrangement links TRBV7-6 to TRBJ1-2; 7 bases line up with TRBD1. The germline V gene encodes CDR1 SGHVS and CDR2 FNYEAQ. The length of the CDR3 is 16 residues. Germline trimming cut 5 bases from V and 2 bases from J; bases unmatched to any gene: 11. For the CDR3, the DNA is TGTGCCAGCAGCCCCCGGGACAGTCGGGGCAACTATGGCTACACCTTC. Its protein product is CASSPRDSRGNYGYTF.

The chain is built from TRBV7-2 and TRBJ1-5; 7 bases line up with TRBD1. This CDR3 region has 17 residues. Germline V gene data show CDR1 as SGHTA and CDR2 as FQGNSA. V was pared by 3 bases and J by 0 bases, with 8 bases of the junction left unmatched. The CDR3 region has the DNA TGTGCCAGCAGCTTCACAGGGGCCCTTTATAGCAATCAGCCCCAGCATTTT. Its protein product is CASSFTGALYSNQPQHF. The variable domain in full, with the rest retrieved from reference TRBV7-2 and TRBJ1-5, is GAGVSQSPSNKVTEKGKDVELRCDPISGHTALYWYRQSLGQGLEFLIYFQGNSAPDKSGLPSDRFSAERTGGSVSTLTIQRTQQEDSAVYLCASSFTGALYSNQPQHFGDGTRLSIL.

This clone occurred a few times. CDR3 protein: CASSVTGTYGYTF. CDR3 in DNA: TGTGCCAGTAGTGTAACAGGAACCTATGGCTACACCTTC. This chain uses TRBV19 with TRBJ1-2, with D maybe TRBD1 (5 bases). V was trimmed by 5 bases and J by 4 bases, leaving 11 bases between them. Germline CDR1 LNHDA, CDR2 SQIVND (reference sequence). CDR3 length: 13 amino acids. Combining the CDR3 with reference TRBV19 and TRBJ1-2 gives the whole variable domain DGGITQSPKYLFRKEGQNVTLSCEQNLNHDAMYWYRQDPGQGLRLIYYSQIVNDFQKGDIAEGYSVSREKKESFPLTVTSAQKNPTAFYLCASSVTGTYGYTFGSGTRLTVV.

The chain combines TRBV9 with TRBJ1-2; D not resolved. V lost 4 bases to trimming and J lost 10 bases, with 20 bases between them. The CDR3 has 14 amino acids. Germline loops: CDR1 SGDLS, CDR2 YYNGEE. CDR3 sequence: CASSRLLFGSDYTF. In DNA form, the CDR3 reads TGTGCCAGCAGCCGTTTACTGTTTGGTAGCGACTACACCTTC.

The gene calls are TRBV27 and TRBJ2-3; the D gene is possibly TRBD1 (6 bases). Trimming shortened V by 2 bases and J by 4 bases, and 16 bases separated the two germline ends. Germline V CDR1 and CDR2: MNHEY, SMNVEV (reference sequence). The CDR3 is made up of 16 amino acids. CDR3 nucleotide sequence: TGTGCCAGCAGTTTAACCCTACAGGGTGTTCCAGATACGCAGTATTTT. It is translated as CASSLTLQGVPDTQYF.

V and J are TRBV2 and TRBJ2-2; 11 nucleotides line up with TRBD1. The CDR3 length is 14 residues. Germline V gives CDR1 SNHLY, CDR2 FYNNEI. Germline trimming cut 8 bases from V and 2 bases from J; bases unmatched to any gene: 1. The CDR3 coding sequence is TGTGCCAGCGGGACAGGGGGAAACACCGGGGAGCTGTTTTTT. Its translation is CASGTGGNTGELFF.

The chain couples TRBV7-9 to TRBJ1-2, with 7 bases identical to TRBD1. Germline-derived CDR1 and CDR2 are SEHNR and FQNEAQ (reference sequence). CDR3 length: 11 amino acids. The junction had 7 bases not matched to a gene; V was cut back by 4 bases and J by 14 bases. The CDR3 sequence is CASSSSPGQTF. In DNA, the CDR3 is TGTGCCAGCAGCTCATCCCCGGGACAGACCTTC.

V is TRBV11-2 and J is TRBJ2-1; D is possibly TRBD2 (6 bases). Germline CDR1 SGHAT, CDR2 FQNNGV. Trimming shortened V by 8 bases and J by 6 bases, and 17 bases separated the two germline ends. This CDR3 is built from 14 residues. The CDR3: CASGWGVSSNEQFF. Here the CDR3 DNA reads TGTGCCAGCGGCTGGGGGGTGAGCTCCAATGAGCAGTTCTTC.

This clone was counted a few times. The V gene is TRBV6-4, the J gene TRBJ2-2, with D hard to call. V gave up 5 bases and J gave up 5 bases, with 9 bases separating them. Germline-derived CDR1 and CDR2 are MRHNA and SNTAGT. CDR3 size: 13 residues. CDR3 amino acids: CASSQSDTGELFF. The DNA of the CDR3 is TGTGCCAGCAGTCAATCAGATACCGGGGAGCTGTTTTTT.

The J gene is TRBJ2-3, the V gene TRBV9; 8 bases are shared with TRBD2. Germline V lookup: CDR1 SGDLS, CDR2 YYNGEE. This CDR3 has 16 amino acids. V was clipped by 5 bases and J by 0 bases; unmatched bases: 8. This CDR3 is CASSGRTSGSTDTQYF. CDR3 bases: TGTGCCAGCAGTGGGAGAACTAGCGGTAGCACAGATACGCAGTATTTT. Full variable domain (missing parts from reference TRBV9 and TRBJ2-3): DSGVTQTPKHLITATGQRVTLRCSPRSGDLSVYWYQQSLDQGLQFLIQYYNGEERAKGNILERFSAQQFPDLHSELNLSSLELGDSALYFCASSGRTSGSTDTQYFGPGTRLTVL.

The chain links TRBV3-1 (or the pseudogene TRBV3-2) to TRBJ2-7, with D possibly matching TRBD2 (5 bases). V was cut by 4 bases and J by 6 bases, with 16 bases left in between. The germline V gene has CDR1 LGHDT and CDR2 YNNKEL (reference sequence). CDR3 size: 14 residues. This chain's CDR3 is CASSPRVATPEQYF. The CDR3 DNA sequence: TGTGCCAGCAGCCCAAGGGTAGCGACCCCCGAGCAGTACTTC.

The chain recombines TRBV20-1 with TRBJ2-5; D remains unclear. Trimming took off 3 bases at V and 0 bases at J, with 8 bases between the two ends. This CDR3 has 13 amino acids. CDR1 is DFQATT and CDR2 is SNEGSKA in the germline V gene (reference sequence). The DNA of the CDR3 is TGCAGTGCTAGTCGCCGGGACCAAGAGACCCAGTACTTC. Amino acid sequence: CSASRRDQETQYF.

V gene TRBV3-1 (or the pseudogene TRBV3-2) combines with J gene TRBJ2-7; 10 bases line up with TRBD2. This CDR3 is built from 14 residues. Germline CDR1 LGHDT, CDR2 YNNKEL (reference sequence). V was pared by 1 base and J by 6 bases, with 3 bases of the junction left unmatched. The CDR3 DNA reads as TGTGCCAGCAGCCAAGCTAGCGGGAGTCTCGAGCAGTACTTC. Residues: CASSQASGSLEQYF.

CDR3 in amino acids: CASSSGTSGGYTF. The CDR3 DNA sequence: TGTGCCAGCAGTTCCGGGACTTCGGGTGGCTACACCTTC. The gene calls are TRBV12-3 or TRBV12-4 and TRBJ1-2; D possibly corresponds to TRBD1 (5 bases). This CDR3 has 13 amino acids. The V end lost 4 bases, the J end lost 7 bases, and 13 bases lay between the germline ends.